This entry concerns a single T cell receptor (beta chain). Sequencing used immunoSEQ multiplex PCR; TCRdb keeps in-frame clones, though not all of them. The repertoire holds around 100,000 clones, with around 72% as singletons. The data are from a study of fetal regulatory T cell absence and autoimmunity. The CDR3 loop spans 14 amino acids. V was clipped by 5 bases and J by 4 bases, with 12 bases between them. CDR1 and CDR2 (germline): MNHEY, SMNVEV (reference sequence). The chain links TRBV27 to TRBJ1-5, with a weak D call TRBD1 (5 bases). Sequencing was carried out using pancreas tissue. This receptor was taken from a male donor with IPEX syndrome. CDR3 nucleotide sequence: TGTGCCAGCAGTGTACAGGCGGATAATCAGCCCCAGCATTTT. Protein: CASSVQADNQPQHF.